This passage covers 32 T cell receptor beta chains from one sample sequenced in a study of blood T cell repertoires in COVID-19. Using immunoSEQ multiplex PCR, the repertoire was profiled, and TCRdb retains in-frame clones only, with some absent. The table lists 190,000 or so clones, around nine tenths of them singletons, with 6.2% in the top ten. What was sequenced was peripheral blood. Every receptor here comes from a man between 60 and 75 years old who had recovered from COVID-19.

The gene calls are TRBV7-9 and TRBJ2-1, with 15 bases identical to TRBD2. CDR3 length: 15 amino acids. Trimming removed 5 bases from V and 13 bases from J; junction bases left unmatched: 9. Germline V lookup: CDR1 SEHNR, CDR2 FQNEAQ (reference sequence). The CDR3 here is CASSIRTSGRDSQFF. The CDR3 nucleotides are TGTGCCAGCAGCATTCGGACTAGCGGGAGGGACTCCCAGTTCTTC.

V and J are TRBV6-2 or TRBV6-3 and TRBJ2-7, with 9 bases identical to TRBD2. CDR1 and CDR2 (germline): MNHEY, SVGEGT. The ends lost 2 bases at V and 8 bases at J; junction bases unmatched: 16. The CDR3 runs 17 residues. Here the CDR3 DNA reads TGTGCCAGCAGTTACACATTCCAGGCTAGCGGGGAACTGCAGCAGTACTTC. It specifies CASSYTFQASGELQQYF.

A word on this clone: The same CDR3 also results from other DNA sequences found in this sample. The gene calls are TRBV19 and TRBJ1-1; D may be TRBD1 (5 bases). Germline CDR1 reads LNHDA; CDR2 reads SQIVND (reference sequence). CDR3 length equals 13 residues. Trimming removed 3 bases from V and 1 base from J, with 6 bases in between. In DNA, the CDR3 is TGTGCCAGTAGTATCGGACAGAACACTGAAGCTTTCTTT. Encoded protein: CASSIGQNTEAFF.

On this clone itself: Other DNA variants within this sample encode the same CDR3. The genes are TRBV19 and TRBJ1-5; 10 nucleotides align to TRBD1. The CDR3 runs 14 residues. The V gene end was trimmed by 6 bases and the J gene end by 6 bases; junction bases not matched to a gene: 5. CDR1 and CDR2 from the germline V gene are LNHDA and SQIVND (reference sequence). The CDR3 reads CASSLGQGSQPQHF. In DNA form, the CDR3 reads TGTGCCAGTAGCTTGGGACAGGGGAGTCAGCCCCAGCATTTT.

The V gene is TRBV19, the J gene TRBJ1-2; 8 nucleotides match TRBD1. Germline assignment: CDR1 LNHDA and CDR2 SQIVND (reference sequence). The CDR3 extends over 17 amino acids. J gave up 4 bases and V 7 bases, and 17 bases lay outside the gene matches. CDR3 sequence: CASNNRDRWMDSYGYTF. As DNA, the CDR3 is TGTGCCAGTAACAATCGGGACAGGTGGATGGATAGCTATGGCTACACCTTC.

This chain links TRBV18 with TRBJ1-5, with a possible D match to TRBD1 (5 bases). The CDR3 is 14 amino acids. CDR1 is KGHSH, CDR2 LQKENI, per germline. V was shortened by 2 bases and J by 9 bases, with 14 bases between the two germline ends. The CDR3 protein is CASSPGQGNGPQHF. The CDR3 region has the DNA TGTGCCAGCTCACCAGGACAAGGCAATGGGCCCCAGCATTTT.

This clone was counted a single time. The chain uses TRBV5-1 and TRBJ2-7, with D perhaps matching TRBD2 (7 bases). The V end lost 2 bases, the J end lost 4 bases, and 34 bases lay between the germline ends. The CDR3 runs 21 residues. The germline V gene has CDR1 SGHRS and CDR2 YFSETQ. The DNA of the CDR3 is TGCGCCAGCAGCTTAAAAGGGGGGGTGGCCGAGGCGATTCCTGGGACGTACGAGCAGTACTTC. Amino acids: CASSLKGGVAEAIPGTYEQYF. Full variable domain (missing parts from reference TRBV5-1 and TRBJ2-7): KAGVTQTPRYLIKTRGQQVTLSCSPISGHRSVSWYQQTPGQGLQFLFEYFSETQRNKGNFPGRFSGRQFSNSRSEMNVSTLELGDSALYLCASSLKGGVAEAIPGTYEQYFGPGTRLTVT.

This clone showed up just once. The CDR3 DNA follows: TGTGCCACCAGTGATCTAAAAGGGACAGTCAATCAGCCCCAGCATTTT. It codes for CATSDLKGTVNQPQHF. The rearrangement links TRBV24-1 to TRBJ1-5; TRBD1 agrees at 7 bases. In germline, CDR1 is KGHDR, CDR2 SFDVKD. Losses at the gene ends were 3 bases for V and 3 bases for J; bases not matched to a gene: 7. The CDR3 is 16 residues long.

The J gene is TRBJ1-4, the V gene TRBV25-1, with D unresolved. Looked up from germline, CDR1 is MGHDK and CDR2 is SYGVNS. Trimming stripped 6 bases from V and 9 bases from J, with 17 bases between. This CDR3 is built from 14 residues. CDR3 in DNA: TGTGCCAGCAGAGACAACCTCCCTGATAAAAAACTGTTTTTT. Amino acids: CASRDNLPDKKLFF. The full variable domain, its missing parts supplied by reference TRBV25-1 and TRBJ1-4, is EADIYQTPRYLVIGTGKKITLECSQTMGHDKMYWYQQDPGMELHLIHYSYGVNSTEKGDLSSESTVSRIRTEHFPLTLESARPSHTSQYLCASRDNLPDKKLFFGSGTQLSVL.

This clone was recorded only once. The chain carries TRBV7-2 and TRBJ2-7, with 8 nucleotides matching TRBD1. V lost 1 base and J lost 6; bases outside the gene matches: 5. CDR3 length: 14 amino acids. Germline assignment: CDR1 SGHTA and CDR2 FQGNSA. Here the CDR3 DNA reads TGTGCCAGCAGCTTAGGGCAGGGGGCGTTCGAGCAGTACTTC. As protein: CASSLGQGAFEQYF.

This chain joins TRBV3-1 (or the pseudogene TRBV3-2) and TRBJ1-6, with D possibly matching TRBD1 (5 bases). This CDR3 spans 12 amino acids. Trimming removed 0 bases at V and 14 bases at J, with 8 bases between. Germline CDR1 LGHDT, CDR2 YNNKEL (reference sequence). The CDR3 nucleotides are TGTGCCAGCAGCCAAGAGAAAGGGGCCCTCCACTTT. It encodes CASSQEKGALHF.

This rearrangement joins TRBV19 to TRBJ1-1; D perhaps matches TRBD1 (5 bases). The V gene lost 3 bases and the J gene lost 4 bases, with 12 bases spanning the gap. The CDR3 runs to 14 residues. Germline V gene lookup returns CDR1 LNHDA and CDR2 SQIVND (reference sequence). The CDR3 sequence: CASSIGGGSTEAFF. Written as DNA, the CDR3 is TGTGCCAGTAGTATCGGCGGGGGGAGCACTGAAGCTTTCTTT.

The chain combines TRBV7-6 with TRBJ1-3, with 7 bases that match TRBD1. Germline V CDR1 and CDR2: SGHVS, FNYEAQ. CDR3 length: 16 amino acids. V lost 3 bases and J lost 0; bases outside the gene matches: 5. The CDR3, as DNA: TGTGCCAGCAGCTTGTACGGGACAGTCTCTGGAAACACCATATATTTT. Amino acid sequence: CASSLYGTVSGNTIYF.

The gene calls are TRBV18 and TRBJ2-7; 9 bases fit TRBD1. The germline V gene has CDR1 KGHSH and CDR2 LQKENI. The CDR3 runs to 14 residues. Unmatched junction bases numbered 8, after V lost 4 bases and J lost 7 bases. This chain's CDR3 is CASSHPGQGGEQYF. The CDR3 region has the DNA TGTGCCAGCTCACACCCGGGACAGGGTGGTGAGCAGTACTTC.

The chain combines TRBV25-1 with TRBJ1-1; 9 nucleotides agree with TRBD1. The CDR3 is 15 residues long. CDR1 MGHDK and CDR2 SYGVNS come from the germline V gene. The junction had 12 bases not matched to a gene; V was cut back by 8 bases and J by 5 bases. In DNA form, the CDR3 reads TGTGCCAGCGGAGCCGGGACAGGGTCGCGGACTGAAGCTTTCTTT. This codes for CASGAGTGSRTEAFF.

The CDR3 here is CASSEGAGTGQETQYF. CDR3 in DNA: TGTGCCAGCAGTGAAGGGGCGGGGACGGGGCAAGAGACCCAGTACTTC. J is TRBJ2-5 and V is TRBV6-1; D is possibly TRBD2 (6 bases). In germline, CDR1 is MNHNS, CDR2 SASEGT. The CDR3 consists of 16 residues. Trimming cost V 1 base and J 2 bases, with 14 bases left between them.

The chain is built from TRBV5-1 and TRBJ2-5; the D gene is possibly TRBD1 (6 bases). The germline V and J ends were trimmed by 3 bases and 5 bases, with 11 bases remaining between them. Germline V lookup: CDR1 SGHRS, CDR2 YFSETQ. The CDR3 sequence is 13 residues long. The CDR3 is CASSSQGLETQYF. The DNA for the CDR3 is TGCGCCAGCAGCTCTCAGGGGCTCGAGACCCAGTACTTC.

In its sample, this clone was seen once. This rearrangement joins TRBV10-1 to TRBJ1-4; 8 positions match TRBD1. CDR3 size: 14 residues. Germline V lookup: CDR1 WNHNN, CDR2 SYGVQD (reference sequence). V shed 9 bases and J 4 bases; nucleotides not matched to a gene: 7. CDR3 amino acids: CASDGTGINEKLFF. CDR3 in DNA: TGCGCCAGTGACGGGACAGGCATTAATGAAAAACTGTTTTTT.

This clone showed up just a few times. V is TRBV5-4 and J is TRBJ2-1; weak D call: TRBD2 (6 bases). There are 15 residues in the CDR3. The V gene's germline CDR1 is SGHNT and CDR2 YYREEE (reference sequence). V shed 10 bases and J shed 4 bases, with 21 bases lying between them. The CDR3 region has the DNA TGTGCCTGGGGACCTGCGGGGCCCCAATACAATGAGCAGTTCTTC. Amino acid sequence: CAWGPAGPQYNEQFF.

This clone was observed many times. J is TRBJ1-6 and V is TRBV3-1 (or the pseudogene TRBV3-2); no firm D call. The CDR3 covers 14 residues. The ends were cut back, 1 base at V and 11 bases at J, with 12 bases in the middle. Germline V gives CDR1 LGHDT, CDR2 YNNKEL (reference sequence). CDR3 sequence (DNA): TGTGCCAGCAGCCAAGGCGGTCACGATCCACCCCTCCACTTT. Its translation is CASSQGGHDPPLHF.

This chain connects TRBV27 to TRBJ1-1; TRBD1 matches at 8 bases. V gave up 5 bases and J gave up 4 bases; unmatched junction bases: 6. The CDR3 extends over 14 amino acids. The V gene's germline CDR1 is MNHEY and CDR2 SMNVEV (reference sequence). CDR3 DNA sequence: TGTGCCAGCAGTCACGAAACAGGGGGCACTGAAGCTTTCTTT. Translating it yields CASSHETGGTEAFF.

This chain joins TRBV10-2 and TRBJ2-1; the match to TRBD1 covers 11 bases. Looked up from germline, CDR1 is WSHSY and CDR2 is SAAADI. V lost 7 bases to trimming and J lost 5 bases; unmatched junction nucleotides: 1. The CDR3 runs to 13 residues. CDR3 residues: CASTGQGDNEQFF. The DNA of the CDR3 is TGCGCCAGCACGGGACAGGGGGACAATGAGCAGTTCTTC.

The V gene is TRBV24-1, the J gene TRBJ2-5, with D possibly TRBD1 on 6 matching bases. CDR1 is KGHDR, CDR2 SFDVKD, per germline. The CDR3 consists of 14 residues. Trimming stripped 9 bases from V and 1 base from J, with 14 bases between. DNA of the CDR3: TGTGCCACCGGGAACCGGGACACCCAAGAGACCCAGTACTTC. It is translated as CATGNRDTQETQYF.

In this sample, this clone turned up once. This sequence joins TRBV27 and TRBJ1-6; 7 bases agree with TRBD1. This CDR3 is built from 15 residues. Germline trimming cut 2 bases from V and 6 bases from J; bases unmatched to any gene: 4. Germline CDR1 and CDR2: MNHEY and SMNVEV (reference sequence). The CDR3 reads CASSLLGDSNSPLHF. The CDR3 bases are TGTGCCAGCAGTTTACTAGGGGACAGTAATTCACCCCTCCACTTT.

The chain combines TRBV5-1 with TRBJ2-3; perhaps TRBD2 as D (6 bases). Germline CDR1 reads SGHRS; CDR2 reads YFSETQ. This CDR3 is built from 15 residues. Trimming took off 1 base at V and 3 bases at J, with 12 bases between the two ends. The CDR3 coding sequence is TGCGCCAGCAGCTTGTCTTCACTAGCAACAGATACGCAGTATTTT. It yields the protein CASSLSSLATDTQYF. Full variable domain (remainder filled in from reference TRBV5-1 and TRBJ2-3): KAGVTQTPRYLIKTRGQQVTLSCSPISGHRSVSWYQQTPGQGLQFLFEYFSETQRNKGNFPGRFSGRQFSNSRSEMNVSTLELGDSALYLCASSLSSLATDTQYFGPGTRLTVL.

The J gene is TRBJ1-3, the V gene TRBV18, with unresolved D. The CDR3 totals 16 residues. Germline-derived CDR1 and CDR2 are KGHSH and LQKENI. V was shortened by 3 bases and J by 1 base, with 13 bases between the two germline ends. For the CDR3, the DNA is TGTGCCAGCTCACCTAGGCCATCCGGGTCTGGAAACACCATATATTTT. Translation gives CASSPRPSGSGNTIYF.

The chain uses TRBV7-3 and TRBJ2-1; 9 bases agree with TRBD2. The V and J ends lost 5 bases and 1 base, in that order; junction bases with no gene match: 3. From germline, CDR1 is SGHTA and CDR2 FQGTGA. The CDR3 extends over 15 amino acids. The CDR3 region is CASSLLAGSYNEQFF. CDR3 nucleotides: TGTGCCAGCAGCCTTCTAGCGGGATCCTACAATGAGCAGTTCTTC.

The DNA for the CDR3 is TGTGCCAGCAGCTTATCGAGCGTCTCCTACGAGCAGTACTTC. Its translation: CASSLSSVSYEQYF. The chain uses TRBV7-3 and TRBJ2-7; D is ambiguous. Trimming removed 2 bases at V and 0 bases at J, with 8 bases between. The CDR3 length is 14 residues. Looked up from germline, CDR1 is SGHTA and CDR2 is FQGTGA.

The CDR3 loop reads CASSATGSNYGYTF. The CDR3 DNA reads as TGTGCCAGCAGCGCGACAGGTTCTAACTATGGCTACACCTTC. The rearrangement uses TRBV9 and TRBJ1-2, with D perhaps TRBD1 (6 bases). The CDR3 consists of 14 residues. CDR1 and CDR2 from the germline V gene are SGDLS and YYNGEE. The V gene lost 3 bases and the J gene lost 0 bases, with 9 bases spanning the gap.

In DNA form, the CDR3 reads TGTGCCAGCAGCTCAGACAGGAACACTGAAGCTTTCTTT. It specifies CASSSDRNTEAFF. The chain joins TRBV7-3 to TRBJ1-1; D perhaps matches TRBD1 (5 bases). CDR3 length: 13 residues. From germline, CDR1 is SGHTA and CDR2 FQGTGA. The V end was cut by 4 bases, the J end by 1 base, with 7 bases between.

The chain links TRBV7-9 to TRBJ2-7, with D tentatively TRBD2 (6 bases). Per the germline V gene, CDR1 is SEHNR and CDR2 is FQNEAQ (reference sequence). This CDR3 is built from 14 residues. Trimming removed 5 bases from V and 6 bases from J, with 17 bases in between. The CDR3, as DNA: TGTGCCAGCAGCCTCGGGGCAGGGAGGTCCGAGCAGTACTTC. Protein: CASSLGAGRSEQYF.

The rearrangement joins TRBV29-1 to TRBJ2-5; 7 bases map to TRBD1. Germline loops: CDR1 SQVTM, CDR2 ANQGSEA. This CDR3 contains 14 residues. Trimming took 7 bases from V and 5 from J; bases not matched to a gene: 13. The CDR3 bases are TGCAGCGCCCGAGCCCAACAGGGGTCGGAGACCCAGTACTTC. Translation gives CSARAQQGSETQYF. Full variable domain (remainder filled in from reference TRBV29-1 and TRBJ2-5): SAVISQKPSRDICQRGTSLTIQCQVDSQVTMMFWYRQQPGQSLTLIATANQGSEATYESGFVIDKFPISRPNLTFSTLTVSNMSPEDSSIYLCSARAQQGSETQYFGPGTRLLVL.